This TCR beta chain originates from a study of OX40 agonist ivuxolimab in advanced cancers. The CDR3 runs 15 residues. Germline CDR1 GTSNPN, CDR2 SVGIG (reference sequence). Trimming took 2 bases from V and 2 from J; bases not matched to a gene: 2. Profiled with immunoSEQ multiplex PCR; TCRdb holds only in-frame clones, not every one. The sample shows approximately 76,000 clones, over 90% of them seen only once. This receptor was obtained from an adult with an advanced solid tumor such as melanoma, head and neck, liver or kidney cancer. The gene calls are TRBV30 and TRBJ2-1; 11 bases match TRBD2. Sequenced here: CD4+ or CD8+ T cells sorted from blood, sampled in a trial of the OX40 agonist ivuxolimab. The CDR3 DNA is TGTGCCTGGAGTCCTAGCGGGAGGACCTACAATGAGCAGTTCTTC. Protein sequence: CAWSPSGRTYNEQFF.